The sequence of this T cell receptor (beta chain) was determined in a study of cytomegalovirus exposure and HLA in healthy donors. Trimming stripped 0 bases from V and 5 bases from J, with 13 bases between. Germline V lookup: CDR1 SGHDN, CDR2 FVKESK. The CDR3 loop spans 15 amino acids. Use of 60 Vbeta and 13 Jbeta primers characterized the PCR. TCRdb's table, derived via immunoSEQ multiplex PCR, lists solely in-frame clones and lacks some. The sample consists of 70,000 to 100,000 clones, roughly 80% of them appearing once. The receptor was isolated from a woman in her 50s in good health and CMV-seropositive. The sample comprised PBMCs. This chain links TRBV14 with TRBJ2-5, with a tentative D call TRBD2 (6 bases). This chain's CDR3 is CASSQDLGSGETQYF. Written as DNA, the CDR3 is TGTGCCAGCAGCCAAGATCTTGGCAGCGGGGAGACCCAGTACTTC.